The clone carrying this T cell receptor (beta chain) was picked up a small number of times. Its antigen is not identified. The sample originates from a study of T cell repertoires in cytomegalovirus infection. At the level of the study: As its CMV epitopes, the study selected recently identified HLA-C-restricted and well-studied HLA-B-restricted targets. It was the public TCR beta signatures that indicated both CMV infection and matching HLA type. Broader study findings: Using cumulative public TCR beta family frequency, the authors identified those who carried CMV together with the relevant HLA. The ex vivo response was dominated by HLA-C-restricted CMV-specific TCR beta clonotypes.

Germline V lookup: CDR1 MNHEY, CDR2 SVGAGI. The CDR3 is 14 residues long. V lost 6 bases to trimming and J lost 3 bases, with 11 bases between them. TCRdb passed the reads through MiXCR, listing each CDR3 protein once. Of 230,000 or so distinct CDR3 sequences listed, 38% were seen once; the top ten hold approximately 60%. The rearrangement links TRBV6-5 to TRBJ1-4; D gene ambiguous. The receptor was derived from a human donor in good health (CMV status not recorded). Some clones in this sample may be carry-over from other donors' samples. Sequenced here: CD8+ T cells from cultured PBMCs, sampled from culture after CMV antigen stimulation. As DNA, the CDR3 is TGTGCCAGCAGCCCTGCCGGGGCTAATGAAAAACTGTTTTTT. Translated, it gives CASSPAGANEKLFF.